This passage covers 10 T cell receptor beta chains from one sample sequenced in a study of radiotherapy plus CTLA-4 blockade in lung cancer. Libraries were prepared by immunoSEQ multiplex PCR; TCRdb keeps only in-frame clonotypes and omits some of them. This table has 55,000 to 80,000 clones, around 86% appearing once. The sequenced sample was peripheral blood, obtained from a patient treated with radiotherapy plus ipilimumab. The origin of the receptors is a human donor with non-small cell lung cancer that progressed on radiotherapy plus ipilimumab.

The V and J genes are TRBV2 and TRBJ2-1; 11 positions agree with TRBD1. Germline CDR1 reads SNHLY; CDR2 reads FYNNEI. V was clipped by 5 bases and J by 6 bases; unmatched bases: 6. This CDR3 spans 15 amino acids. In DNA form, the CDR3 reads TGTGCCAGCAGTCCCGGACAGGGGGCCTCCAATGAGCAGTTCTTC. Its protein is CASSPGQGASNEQFF.

The chain has TRBV27 and TRBJ2-4, with D possibly matching TRBD2 (7 bases). V gave up 8 bases and J gave up 6 bases, with 20 bases separating them. Germline V gene data show CDR1 as MNHEY and CDR2 as SMNVEV (reference sequence). This CDR3 comprises 15 residues. CDR3 loop: CASLPAWGGGNIQYF. Here the CDR3 DNA reads TGTGCCAGCCTCCCGGCATGGGGGGGCGGAAACATTCAGTACTTC.

The rearrangement joins TRBV2 to TRBJ1-4; no reliable D call. V was shortened by 11 bases and J by 10 bases, with 20 bases between the two germline ends. The germline V gene encodes CDR1 SNHLY and CDR2 FYNNEI. This CDR3 is built from 13 residues. The CDR3 nucleotides are TGTGCCTCAGAACCCCGCGGGTGGGGAAAACTGTTTTTT. Encoded protein: CASEPRGWGKLFF.

The chain is built from TRBV5-1 and TRBJ2-7, with 9 bases identical to TRBD2. This CDR3 has 16 amino acids. From germline, CDR1 is SGHRS and CDR2 YFSETQ. The V gene end was trimmed by 0 bases and the J gene end by 2 bases; junction bases not matched to a gene: 6. The CDR3 protein is CASSLGGTSQAYEQYV. The CDR3, as DNA: TGCGCCAGCAGCTTGGGGGGGACTAGCCAGGCCTACGAGCAGTACGTC.

This clone showed up just once. The CDR3 loop reads CASSLVGTRRTGELFF. The CDR3 nucleotides read TGTGCCAGCAGCTTAGTCGGTACCAGGAGGACCGGGGAGCTGTTTTTT. The chain couples TRBV7-9 to TRBJ2-2, with a possible D match to TRBD2 (5 bases). V was shortened by 1 base and J by 5 bases, with 14 bases between the two germline ends. Germline loops: CDR1 SEHNR, CDR2 FQNEAQ (reference sequence). The CDR3 contains 16 residues. Full variable domain (outside the CDR3, taken from reference TRBV7-9 and TRBJ2-2): DTGVSQNPRHKITKRGQNVTFRCDPISEHNRLYWYRQTLGQGPEFLTYFQNEAQLEKSRLLSDRFSAERPKGSFSTLEIQRTEQGDSAMYLCASSLVGTRRTGELFFGEGSRLTVL.

The chain has TRBV5-1 and TRBJ2-1; a possible D gene is TRBD1 (5 bases). Trimming stripped 0 bases from V and 1 base from J, with 5 bases between. This CDR3 contains 14 residues. Germline V lookup: CDR1 SGHRS, CDR2 YFSETQ. CDR3 nucleotides: TGCGCCAGCAGCTTGGACAGGTCCTACAATGAGCAGTTCTTC. This translates into CASSLDRSYNEQFF.

A few counts support this clone. Other DNA sequences in this sample translate to the same CDR3. Here the CDR3 DNA reads TGTGCCAGCAGCTTCTCAGGGGATGGCTACACCTTC. It translates to CASSFSGDGYTF. The V and J genes are TRBV28 and TRBJ1-2, with a tentative D call TRBD1 (6 bases). The CDR3 contains 12 residues. Looked up from germline, CDR1 is MDHEN and CDR2 is SYDVKM. Deletions cut 6 bases from V and 6 bases from J, with 11 bases between.

This clone was observed a single time. V is TRBV5-1 and J is TRBJ2-2, with 11 bases matching TRBD2. Trimming took 1 base from V and 3 from J; bases not matched to a gene: 11. The length of the CDR3 is 19 residues. Germline lookup yields CDR1 SGHRS and CDR2 YFSETQ. The CDR3 sequence: CASSLRVSLAGGDTGELFF. Written as DNA, the CDR3 is TGCGCCAGCAGCTTGCGTGTCAGCCTAGCGGGAGGTGACACCGGGGAGCTGTTTTTT.

This clone came up once. Other nucleotide sequences from this sample produce the same CDR3. The chain links TRBV6-1 to TRBJ2-7, with 10 positions matching TRBD2. V lost 1 base and J lost 3; bases outside the gene matches: 3. CDR1 is MNHNS and CDR2 is SASEGT in the germline V gene. This CDR3 comprises 15 residues. The CDR3 protein is CASSEGLAGNYEQYF. The CDR3 DNA sequence: TGTGCCAGCAGTGAAGGACTAGCGGGCAACTACGAGCAGTACTTC.

The chain links TRBV13 to TRBJ2-7; D uncertain. Germline assignment: CDR1 PRHDT and CDR2 FYEKMQ (reference sequence). CDR3 size: 16 residues. The V end lost 5 bases, the J end lost 5 bases, and 22 bases lay between the germline ends. The CDR3 DNA follows: TGTGCCAGCAGCCCCCCATTAGACGGACCCGAAGACGAGCAGTACTTC. This sequence encodes CASSPPLDGPEDEQYF.